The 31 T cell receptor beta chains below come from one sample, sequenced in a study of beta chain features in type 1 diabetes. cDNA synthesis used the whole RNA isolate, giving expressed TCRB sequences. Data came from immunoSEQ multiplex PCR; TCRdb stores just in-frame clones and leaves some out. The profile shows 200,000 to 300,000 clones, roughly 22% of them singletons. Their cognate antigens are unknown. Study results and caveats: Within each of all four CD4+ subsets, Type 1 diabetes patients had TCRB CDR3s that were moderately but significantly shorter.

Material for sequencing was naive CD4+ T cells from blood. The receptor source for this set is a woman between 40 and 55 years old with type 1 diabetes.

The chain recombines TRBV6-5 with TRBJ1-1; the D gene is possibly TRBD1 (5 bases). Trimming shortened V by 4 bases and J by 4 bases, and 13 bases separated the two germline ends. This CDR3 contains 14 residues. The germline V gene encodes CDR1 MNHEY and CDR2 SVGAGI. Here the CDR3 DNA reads TGTGCCAGCAGTTCTGGGGGGAGTAGCACTGAAGCTTTCTTT. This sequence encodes CASSSGGSSTEAFF.

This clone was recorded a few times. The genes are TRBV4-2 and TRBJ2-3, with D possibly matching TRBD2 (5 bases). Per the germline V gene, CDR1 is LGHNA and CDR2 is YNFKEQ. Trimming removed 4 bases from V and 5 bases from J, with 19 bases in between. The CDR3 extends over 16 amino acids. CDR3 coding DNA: TGTGCCAGCAGCCTTCCGCCGGGGAGTACGGAAGATACGCAGTATTTT. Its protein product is CASSLPPGSTEDTQYF.

CDR3 loop: CASRGTGRNTGELFF. The CDR3 region has the DNA TGTGCCAGCAGGGGGACAGGGAGGAACACCGGGGAGCTGTTTTTT. This chain connects TRBV2 to TRBJ2-2; TRBD1 agrees at 9 bases. Germline trimming cut 6 bases from V and 1 base from J; bases unmatched to any gene: 3. CDR3 length equals 15 residues. Germline V CDR1 and CDR2: SNHLY, FYNNEI.

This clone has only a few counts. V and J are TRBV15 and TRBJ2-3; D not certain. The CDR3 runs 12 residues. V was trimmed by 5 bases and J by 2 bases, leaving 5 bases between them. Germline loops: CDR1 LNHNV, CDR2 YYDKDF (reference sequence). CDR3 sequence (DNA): TGTGCCACCAGCTCCTTCACAGATACGCAGTATTTT. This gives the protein CATSSFTDTQYF.

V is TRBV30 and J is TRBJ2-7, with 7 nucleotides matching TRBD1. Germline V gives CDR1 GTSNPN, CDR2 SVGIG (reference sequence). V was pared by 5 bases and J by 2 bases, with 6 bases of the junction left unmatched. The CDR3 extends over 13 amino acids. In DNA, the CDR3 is TGTGCCTGGGCCTCCGGGACAGCCTACGAGCAGTACTTC. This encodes CAWASGTAYEQYF.

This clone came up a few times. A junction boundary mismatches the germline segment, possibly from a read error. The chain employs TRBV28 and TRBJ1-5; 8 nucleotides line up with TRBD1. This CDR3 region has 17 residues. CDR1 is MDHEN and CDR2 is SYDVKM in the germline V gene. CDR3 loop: CLSQGASGIEGNQPQHF. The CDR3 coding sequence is TGCTTATCCCAGGGGGCCAGCGGTATTGAGGGCAATCAGCCCCAGCATTTT.

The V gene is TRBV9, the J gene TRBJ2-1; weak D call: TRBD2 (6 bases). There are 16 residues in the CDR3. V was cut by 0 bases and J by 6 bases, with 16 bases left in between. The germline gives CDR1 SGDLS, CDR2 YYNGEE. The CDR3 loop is CASSVAGTSQSNEQFF. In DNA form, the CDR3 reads TGTGCCAGCAGCGTAGCTGGTACTAGCCAGAGCAATGAGCAGTTCTTC.

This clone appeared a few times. DNA for the CDR3: TGTGCCTGGAGTGCGACAGATAATGAAAAACTGTTTTTT. The encoded protein is CAWSATDNEKLFF. The chain employs TRBV30 and TRBJ1-4; tentative D call: TRBD1 (5 bases). The CDR3 contains 13 residues. Germline CDR1 GTSNPN, CDR2 SVGIG (reference sequence). Between the trimmed V and J ends, which lost 1 base and 4 bases, there was a span of 7 bases.

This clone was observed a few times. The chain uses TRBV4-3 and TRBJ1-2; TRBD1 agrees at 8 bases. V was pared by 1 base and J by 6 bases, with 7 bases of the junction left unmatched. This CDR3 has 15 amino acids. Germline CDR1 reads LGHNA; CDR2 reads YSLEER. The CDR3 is CASSQGSRGLHGYTF. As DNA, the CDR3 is TGCGCCAGCAGCCAAGGATCCAGGGGGCTGCATGGCTACACCTTC.

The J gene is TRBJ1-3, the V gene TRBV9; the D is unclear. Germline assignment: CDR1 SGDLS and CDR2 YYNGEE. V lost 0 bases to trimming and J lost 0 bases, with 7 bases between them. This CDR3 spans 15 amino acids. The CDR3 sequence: CASSVGSNSGNTIYF. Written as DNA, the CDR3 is TGTGCCAGCAGCGTAGGCTCTAACTCTGGAAACACCATATATTTT.

CDR3 DNA sequence: TGTGCCAGCAGCGTAGTAAAGGGGGGGACCGGGGAGCTGTTTTTT. The encoded protein is CASSVVKGGTGELFF. V is TRBV9 and J is TRBJ2-2, with D possibly being TRBD2 (7 bases). CDR1 and CDR2 (germline): SGDLS, YYNGEE. This CDR3 contains 15 residues. V lost 0 bases and J lost 5, with 11 bases in between.

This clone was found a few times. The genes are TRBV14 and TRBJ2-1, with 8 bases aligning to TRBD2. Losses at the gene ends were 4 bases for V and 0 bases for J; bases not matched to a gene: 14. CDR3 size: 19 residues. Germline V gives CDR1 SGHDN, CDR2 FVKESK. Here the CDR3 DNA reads TGTGCCAGCAGCCTTGCGGGACTAGTCACACTTTTCTCCTACAATGAGCAGTTCTTC. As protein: CASSLAGLVTLFSYNEQFF.

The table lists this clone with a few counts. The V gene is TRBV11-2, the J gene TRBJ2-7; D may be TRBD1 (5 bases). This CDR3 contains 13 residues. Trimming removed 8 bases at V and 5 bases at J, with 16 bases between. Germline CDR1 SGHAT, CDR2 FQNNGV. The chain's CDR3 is CASREVRTNEQYF. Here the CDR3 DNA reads TGTGCCAGCCGTGAGGTACGGACAAACGAGCAGTACTTC.

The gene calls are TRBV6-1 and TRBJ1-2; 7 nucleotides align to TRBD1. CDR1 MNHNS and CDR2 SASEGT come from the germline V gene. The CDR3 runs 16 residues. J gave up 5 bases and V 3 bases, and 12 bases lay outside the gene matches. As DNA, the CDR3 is TGTGCCAGCAGTGAGCAACCGGGACAGCGTCATTATGGCTACACCTTC. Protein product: CASSEQPGQRHYGYTF.

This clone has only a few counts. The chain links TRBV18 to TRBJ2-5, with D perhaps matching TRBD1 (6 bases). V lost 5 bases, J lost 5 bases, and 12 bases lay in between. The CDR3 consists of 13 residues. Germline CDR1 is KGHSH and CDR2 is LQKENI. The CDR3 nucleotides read TGTGCCAGCTCAAACAGGGCGGACGAGACCCAGTACTTC. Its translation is CASSNRADETQYF.

CDR3 coding DNA: TGTGCCAGCAGTTACCGTGGCAGGGGCCCTGAAGCTTTCTTT. This translates into CASSYRGRGPEAFF. This sequence joins TRBV6-5 and TRBJ1-1, with D possibly being TRBD1 (6 bases). The CDR3 totals 14 residues. Germline V gene lookup returns CDR1 MNHEY and CDR2 SVGAGI. Trimming removed 2 bases from V and 6 bases from J, with 13 bases in between.

The CDR3 protein is CASSYTGEGPQHF. CDR3 DNA: TGTGCCAGCAGTTACACAGGGGAAGGGCCCCAGCATTTT. The chain links TRBV27 to TRBJ1-5; TRBD1 matches 7 bases. Trimming at V came to 4 bases and at J to 9 bases, leaving 6 bases not matched to a gene. The CDR3 totals 13 residues. Germline lookup yields CDR1 MNHEY and CDR2 SMNVEV (reference sequence).

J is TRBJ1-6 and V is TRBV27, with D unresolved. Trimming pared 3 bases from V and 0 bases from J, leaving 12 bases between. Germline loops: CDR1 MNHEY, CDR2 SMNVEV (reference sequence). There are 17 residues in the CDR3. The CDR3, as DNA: TGTGCCAGCAGTTTGGAGCTCTCCAGCTCCTATAATTCACCCCTCCACTTT. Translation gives CASSLELSSSYNSPLHF.

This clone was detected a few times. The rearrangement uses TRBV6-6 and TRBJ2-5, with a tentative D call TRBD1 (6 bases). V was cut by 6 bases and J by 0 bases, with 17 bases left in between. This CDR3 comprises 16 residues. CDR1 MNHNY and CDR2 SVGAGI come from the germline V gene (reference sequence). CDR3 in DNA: TGTGCCAGCAGACCCGTTACAGGGTCAGACCAAGAGACCCAGTACTTC. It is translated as CASRPVTGSDQETQYF.

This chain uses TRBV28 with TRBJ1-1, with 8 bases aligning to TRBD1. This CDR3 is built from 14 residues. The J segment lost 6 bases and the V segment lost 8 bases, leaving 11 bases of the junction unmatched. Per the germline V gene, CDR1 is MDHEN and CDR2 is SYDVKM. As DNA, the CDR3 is TGTGCCAGCGGATTCCAGGGGGCGAAGCCTGAAGCTTTCTTT. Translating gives CASGFQGAKPEAFF.

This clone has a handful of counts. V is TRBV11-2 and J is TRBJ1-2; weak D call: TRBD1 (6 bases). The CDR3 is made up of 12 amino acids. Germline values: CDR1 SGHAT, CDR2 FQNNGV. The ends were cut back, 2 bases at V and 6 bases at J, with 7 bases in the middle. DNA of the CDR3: TGTGCCAGCAGCTTACAGGGGAATGGCTACACCTTC. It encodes CASSLQGNGYTF.

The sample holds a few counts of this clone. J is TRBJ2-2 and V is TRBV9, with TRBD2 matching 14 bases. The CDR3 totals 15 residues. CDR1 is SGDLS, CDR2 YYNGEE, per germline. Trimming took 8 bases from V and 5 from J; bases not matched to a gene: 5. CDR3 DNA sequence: TGTGCCAGTGGGACTAGCGGGAGTCGTACCGGGGAGCTGTTTTTT. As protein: CASGTSGSRTGELFF.

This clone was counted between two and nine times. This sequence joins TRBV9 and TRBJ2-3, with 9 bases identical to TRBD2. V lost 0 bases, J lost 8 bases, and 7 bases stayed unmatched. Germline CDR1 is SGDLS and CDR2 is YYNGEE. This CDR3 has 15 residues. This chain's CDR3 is CASSVAGGGASTQYF. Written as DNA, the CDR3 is TGTGCCAGCAGCGTAGCGGGCGGGGGGGCTTCTACGCAGTATTTT.

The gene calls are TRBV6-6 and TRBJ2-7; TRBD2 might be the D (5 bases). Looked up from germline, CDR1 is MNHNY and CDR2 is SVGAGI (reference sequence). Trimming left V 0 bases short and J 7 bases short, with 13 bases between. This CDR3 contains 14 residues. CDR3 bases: TGTGCCAGCAGTTACTCGACGCTTTCGGGGGAGCAGTACTTC. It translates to CASSYSTLSGEQYF.

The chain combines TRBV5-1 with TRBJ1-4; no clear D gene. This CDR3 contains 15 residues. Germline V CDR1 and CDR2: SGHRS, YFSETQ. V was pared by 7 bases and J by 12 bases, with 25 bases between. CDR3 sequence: CASSSDVFLGRELFF. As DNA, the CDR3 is TGCGCCAGCTCAAGCGATGTTTTCCTTGGAAGAGAACTGTTTTTT.

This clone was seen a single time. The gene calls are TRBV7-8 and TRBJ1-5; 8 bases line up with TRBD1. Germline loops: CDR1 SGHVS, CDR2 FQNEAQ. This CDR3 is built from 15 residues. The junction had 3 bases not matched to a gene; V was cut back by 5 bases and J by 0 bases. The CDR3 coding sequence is TGTGCCAGCAGCGACAGGGGTTATAGCAATCAGCCCCAGCATTTT. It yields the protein CASSDRGYSNQPQHF.

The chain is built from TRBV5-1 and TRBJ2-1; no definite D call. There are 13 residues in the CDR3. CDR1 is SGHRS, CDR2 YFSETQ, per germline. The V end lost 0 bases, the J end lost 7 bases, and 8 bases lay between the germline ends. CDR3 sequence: CASSLADGNEQFF. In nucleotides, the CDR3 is TGCGCCAGCAGCTTGGCCGACGGGAATGAGCAGTTCTTC.

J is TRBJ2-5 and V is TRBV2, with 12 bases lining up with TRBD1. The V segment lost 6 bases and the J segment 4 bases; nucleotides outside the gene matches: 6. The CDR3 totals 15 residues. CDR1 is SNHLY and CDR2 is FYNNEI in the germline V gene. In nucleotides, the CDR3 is TGTGCCAGCAGATGGGACAGGGGGCACGGAGAGACCCAGTACTTC. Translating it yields CASRWDRGHGETQYF.

This CDR3 is CATSRDSVVEEQYF. CDR3 in DNA: TGTGCCACCAGCAGAGATTCAGTGGTGGAGGAGCAGTACTTC. The chain couples TRBV15 to TRBJ2-7; D ambiguous. Trimming pared 0 bases from V and 7 bases from J, leaving 13 bases between. Germline V gene lookup returns CDR1 LNHNV and CDR2 YYDKDF (reference sequence). This CDR3 region has 14 residues.

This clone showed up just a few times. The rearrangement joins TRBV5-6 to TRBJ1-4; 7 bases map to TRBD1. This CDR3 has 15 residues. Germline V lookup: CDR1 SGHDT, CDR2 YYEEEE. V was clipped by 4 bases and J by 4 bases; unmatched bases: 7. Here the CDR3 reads CASSLGTAVNEKLFF. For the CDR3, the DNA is TGTGCCAGCAGCCTTGGGACAGCCGTTAATGAAAAACTGTTTTTT.

CDR3 sequence (DNA): TGTGCCAGCAGCTTACCAGGGTTGAATTCACCCCTCCACTTT. Its protein product is CASSLPGLNSPLHF. V gene TRBV7-2 combines with J gene TRBJ1-6; a weak D match, TRBD1 (5 bases). Germline-derived CDR1 and CDR2 are SGHTA and FQGNSA. The germline V and J ends were trimmed by 2 bases and 7 bases, with 9 bases remaining between them. The length of the CDR3 is 14 residues.